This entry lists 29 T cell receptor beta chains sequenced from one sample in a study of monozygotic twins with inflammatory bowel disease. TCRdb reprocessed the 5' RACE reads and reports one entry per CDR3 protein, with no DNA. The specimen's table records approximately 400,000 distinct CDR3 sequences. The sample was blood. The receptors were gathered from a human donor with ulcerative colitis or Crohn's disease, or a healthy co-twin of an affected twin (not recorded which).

Here the CDR3 reads CSARPRTQKLYGYTF. The genes are TRBV20-1 and TRBJ1-2; the D call from TCRdb, TRBD1, cannot be confirmed without DNA. This CDR3 has 15 amino acids. Germline loops: CDR1 DFQATT, CDR2 SNEGSKA (reference sequence).

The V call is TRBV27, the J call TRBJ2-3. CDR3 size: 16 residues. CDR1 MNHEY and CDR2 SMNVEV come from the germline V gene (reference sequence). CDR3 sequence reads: CASRLSSRTSTDTQYF.

CDR3 loop: CSVSSGSQADTQYF. V is TRBV29-1 and J is TRBJ2-3; TCRdb selects TRBD2, and the lack of DNA leaves this call unchecked. Germline V gene lookup returns CDR1 SQVTM and CDR2 ANQGSEA. This CDR3 is built from 14 residues.

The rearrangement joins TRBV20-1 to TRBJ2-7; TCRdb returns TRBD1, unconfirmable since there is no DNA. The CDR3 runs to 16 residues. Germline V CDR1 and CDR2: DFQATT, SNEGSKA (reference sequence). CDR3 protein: CSARGGKSGTGYEQYF.

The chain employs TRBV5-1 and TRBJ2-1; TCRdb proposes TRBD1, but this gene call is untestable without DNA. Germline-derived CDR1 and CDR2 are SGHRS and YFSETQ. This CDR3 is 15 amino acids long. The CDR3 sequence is CASSRGTRGGEEQFF.

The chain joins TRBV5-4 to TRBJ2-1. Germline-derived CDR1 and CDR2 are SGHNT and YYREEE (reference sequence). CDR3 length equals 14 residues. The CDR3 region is CASSGQATDNEQFF.

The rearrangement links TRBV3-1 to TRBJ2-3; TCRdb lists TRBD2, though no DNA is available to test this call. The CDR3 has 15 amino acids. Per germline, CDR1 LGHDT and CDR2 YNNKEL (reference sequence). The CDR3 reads CASSQRGATTDTQYF.

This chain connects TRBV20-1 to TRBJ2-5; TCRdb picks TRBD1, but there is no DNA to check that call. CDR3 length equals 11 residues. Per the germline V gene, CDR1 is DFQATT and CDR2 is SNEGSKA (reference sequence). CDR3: CSARLSETQYF.

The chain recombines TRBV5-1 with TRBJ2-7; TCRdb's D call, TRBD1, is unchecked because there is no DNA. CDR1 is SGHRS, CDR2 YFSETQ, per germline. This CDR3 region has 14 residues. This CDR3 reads CASSLTGARDEQYF.

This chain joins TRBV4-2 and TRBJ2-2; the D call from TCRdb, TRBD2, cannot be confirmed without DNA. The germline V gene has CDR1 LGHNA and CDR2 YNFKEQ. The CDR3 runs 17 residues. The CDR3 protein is CASSQVLGGGPVGELFF.

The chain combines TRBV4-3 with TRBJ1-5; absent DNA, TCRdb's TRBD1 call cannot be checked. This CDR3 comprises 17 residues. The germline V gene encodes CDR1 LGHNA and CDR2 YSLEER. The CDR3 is CASSQDSSGDSNQPQHF.

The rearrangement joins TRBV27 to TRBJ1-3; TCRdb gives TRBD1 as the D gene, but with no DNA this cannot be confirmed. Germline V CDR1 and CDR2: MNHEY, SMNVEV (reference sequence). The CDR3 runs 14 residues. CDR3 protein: CASSITGSGNTIYF.

The CDR3 is CASSLNYILGNEQFF. The chain is built from TRBV7-8 and TRBJ2-1. The CDR3 totals 15 residues. Germline CDR1 and CDR2: SGHVS and FQNEAQ.

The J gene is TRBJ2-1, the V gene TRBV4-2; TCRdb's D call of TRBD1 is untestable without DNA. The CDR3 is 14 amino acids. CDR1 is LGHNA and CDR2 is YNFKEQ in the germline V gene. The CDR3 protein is CASSQEGGLDEQFF.

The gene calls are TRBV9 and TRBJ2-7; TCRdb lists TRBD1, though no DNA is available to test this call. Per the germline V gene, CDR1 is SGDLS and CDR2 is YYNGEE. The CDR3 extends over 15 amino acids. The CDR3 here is CASSVETGPTYEQYF.

The CDR3 here is CASSSTTEENTGELFF. V gene TRBV7-6 combines with J gene TRBJ2-2; TCRdb's D gene call, TRBD1, goes unchecked for lack of DNA. The CDR3 totals 16 residues. The germline V gene encodes CDR1 SGHVS and CDR2 FNYEAQ.

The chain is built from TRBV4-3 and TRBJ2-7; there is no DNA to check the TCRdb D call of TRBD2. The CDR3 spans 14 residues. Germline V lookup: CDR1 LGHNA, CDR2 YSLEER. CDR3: CASSSRGLSDEQYF.

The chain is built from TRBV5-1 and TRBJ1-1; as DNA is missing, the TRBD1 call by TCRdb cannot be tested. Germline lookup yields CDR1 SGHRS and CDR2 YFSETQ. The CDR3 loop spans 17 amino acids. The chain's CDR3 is CASSLGTGGIASTEAFF.

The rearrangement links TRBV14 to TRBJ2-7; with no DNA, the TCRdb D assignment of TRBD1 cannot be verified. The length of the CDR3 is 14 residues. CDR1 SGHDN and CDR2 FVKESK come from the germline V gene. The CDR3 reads CASSQARGPYEQYF.

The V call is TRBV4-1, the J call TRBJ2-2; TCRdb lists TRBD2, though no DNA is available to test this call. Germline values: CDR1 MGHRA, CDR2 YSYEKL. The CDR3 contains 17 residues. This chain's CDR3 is CASSQVQGSGATGELFF.

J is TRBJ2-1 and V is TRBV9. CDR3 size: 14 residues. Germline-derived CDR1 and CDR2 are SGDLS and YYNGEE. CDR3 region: CASSLMGSNNEQFF. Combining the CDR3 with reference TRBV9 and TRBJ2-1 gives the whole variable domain DSGVTQTPKHLITATGQRVTLRCSPRSGDLSVYWYQQSLDQGLQFLIQYYNGEERAKGNILERFSAQQFPDLHSELNLSSLELGDSALYFCASSLMGSNNEQFFGPGTRLTVL.

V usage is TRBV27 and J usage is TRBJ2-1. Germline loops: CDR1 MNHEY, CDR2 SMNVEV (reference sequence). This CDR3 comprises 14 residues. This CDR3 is CASSLSSPYNEQFF.

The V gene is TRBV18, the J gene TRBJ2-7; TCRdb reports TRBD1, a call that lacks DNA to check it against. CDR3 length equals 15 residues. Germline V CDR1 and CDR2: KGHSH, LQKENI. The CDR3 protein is CASSPTARDPYEQYF. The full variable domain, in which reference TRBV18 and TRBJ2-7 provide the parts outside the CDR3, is NAGVMQNPRHLVRRRGQEARLRCSPMKGHSHVYWYRQLPEEGLKFMVYLQKENIIDESGMPKERFSAEFPKEGPSILRIQQVVRGDSAAYFCASSPTARDPYEQYFGPGTRLTVT.

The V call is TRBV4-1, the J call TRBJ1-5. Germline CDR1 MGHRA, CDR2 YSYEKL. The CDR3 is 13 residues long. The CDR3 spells CASSQARGGPQHF.

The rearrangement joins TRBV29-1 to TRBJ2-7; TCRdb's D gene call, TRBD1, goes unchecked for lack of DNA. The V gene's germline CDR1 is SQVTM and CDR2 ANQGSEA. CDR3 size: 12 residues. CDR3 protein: CSARDSPYEQYF.

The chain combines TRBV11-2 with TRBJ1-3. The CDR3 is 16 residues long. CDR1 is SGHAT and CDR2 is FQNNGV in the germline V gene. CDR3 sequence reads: CASSSDDGFSGNTIYF.

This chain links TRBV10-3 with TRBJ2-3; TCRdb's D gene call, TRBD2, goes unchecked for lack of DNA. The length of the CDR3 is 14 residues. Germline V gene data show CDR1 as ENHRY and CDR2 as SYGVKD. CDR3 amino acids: CAIGWTSGTDTQYF.

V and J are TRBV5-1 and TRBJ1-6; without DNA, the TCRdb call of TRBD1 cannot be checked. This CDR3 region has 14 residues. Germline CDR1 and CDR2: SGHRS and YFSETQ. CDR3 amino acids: CASSIQVGNSPLHF.

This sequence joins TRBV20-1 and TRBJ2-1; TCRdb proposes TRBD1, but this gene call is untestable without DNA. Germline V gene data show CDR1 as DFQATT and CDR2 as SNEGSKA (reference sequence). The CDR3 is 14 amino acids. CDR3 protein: CSATRISSYNEQFF.